The rows below give T cell receptor beta chains drawn from one sample of a study of response to subunit inactivated influenza vaccine. Each CDR3 protein gets one entry after TCRdb re-called the RT-PCR reads with MiXCR. The sample contains approximately 700,000 distinct CDR3 sequences, less than 20% of which appear only once. The starting material was PBMCs from blood, obtained less than 13 days after vaccination. The source is a man over 45 who received an inactivated influenza vaccine. Each CDR3 is given with its conserved first and last residue. D genes are given only for firm matches. Clone sizes are given selectively: once, few, many, or a class where the clone is expanded.

V: TRBV18
size: many
D: -
J: TRBJ2-1
CDR3: CASSPQGAYNEQFF
DNA: TGTGCCAGCTCACCACAGGGTGCCTACAATGAGCAGTTCTTC

V: TRBV18
size: -
D: -
J: TRBJ2-5
CDR3: CASSRTGQRETQYF
DNA: TGTGCCAGCTCACGAACAGGGCAGCGGGAGACCCAGTACTTC

V: TRBV20-1
size: -
D: -
J: TRBJ2-7
CDR3: CSASLQNYEQYF
DNA: TGCAGTGCTAGTTTACAGAACTACGAGCAGTACTTC

V: TRBV5-1
size: -
D: -
J: TRBJ2-5
CDR3: CASSFDEGTQYF
DNA: TGCGCCAGCAGCTTTGATGAAGGGACCCAGTACTTC

V: TRBV7-2
size: -
D: TRBD2
J: TRBJ2-5
CDR3: CASSRQREGQETQYF
DNA: TGTGCCAGCAGCCGACAGCGGGAGGGCCAAGAGACCCAGTACTTC

V: TRBV12-3/TRBV12-4
size: few
D: -
J: TRBJ2-3
CDR3: CASSPERSRTDTQYF
DNA: TGTGCCAGCAGTCCGGAGCGGAGCCGCACAGATACGCAGTATTTT

V: TRBV28
size: -
D: -
J: TRBJ1-4
CDR3: CASSFGSYEPPGPAGKLFF
DNA: TGTGCCAGCAGTTTTGGGTCCTACGAGCCCCCCGGGCCGGCGGGAAAACTGTTTTTT

V: TRBV4-3
size: many
D: -
J: TRBJ2-2
CDR3: CASSQANAGELFF
DNA: TGCGCCAGCAGCCAGGCAAATGCCGGGGAGCTGTTTTTT

V: TRBV14
size: -
D: -
J: TRBJ2-3
CDR3: CASGDPHTQYF
DNA: TGTGCCAGCGGGGACCCTCATACGCAGTATTTT

V: TRBV20-1
size: few
D: TRBD2
J: TRBJ2-1
CDR3: CSARVLAGVISDNEQFF
DNA: TGCAGTGCTAGAGTCCTAGCGGGAGTAATATCCGACAATGAGCAGTTCTTC

V: TRBV6-5
size: few
D: TRBD1
J: TRBJ2-1
CDR3: CASSHRGLTYNEQFF
DNA: TGTGCCAGCAGTCACAGGGGGCTGACCTACAATGAGCAGTTCTTC

V: TRBV4-2
size: -
D: -
J: TRBJ1-1
CDR3: CASSRKGAVKAFF
DNA: TGTGCCAGCAGCCGGAAAGGGGCAGTAAAAGCTTTCTTT

V: TRBV7-2
size: few
D: -
J: TRBJ2-1
CDR3: CASSPQQTYNEQFF
DNA: TGTGCCAGCAGCCCTCAGCAAACCTACAATGAGCAGTTCTTC

V: TRBV10-3
size: -
D: -
J: TRBJ1-4
CDR3: CAIAGATNEKLFF
DNA: TGTGCCATAGCAGGGGCAACCAATGAAAAACTGTTTTTT

V: TRBV5-1
size: -
D: TRBD1
J: TRBJ1-1
CDR3: CASSSTGTGGTEAFF
DNA: TGCGCCAGCAGCTCCACCGGGACAGGTGGGACTGAAGCTTTCTTT

V: TRBV12-3/TRBV12-4
size: few
D: -
J: TRBJ2-3
CDR3: CASSSGSIARETQYF
DNA: TGTGCCAGCAGTTCAGGATCAATAGCGCGGGAAACGCAGTATTTT

V: TRBV5-1
size: few
D: -
J: TRBJ2-2
CDR3: CASSEEANTGELFF
DNA: TGCGCCAGCAGTGAGGAAGCGAACACCGGGGAGCTGTTTTTT